Described below is a single T cell receptor beta chain sequence and its context. Antigen: not known. The data belong to a study of chemoradiotherapy in HPV16-positive cancers. Study-wide results and caveats: Candidate HPV-specific clones and E7-related TCR motifs grew in tumor during treatment.

The assay was immunoSEQ multiplex PCR, and TCRdb's table has in-frame clones only and misses some. This sample has thousands of clones, with approximately 92% found just once. Germline assignment: CDR1 SGHTA and CDR2 FQGTGA. Trimming shortened V by 5 bases and J by 5 bases, and 12 bases separated the two germline ends. There are 13 residues in the CDR3. Material: tumor tissue, obtained from a patient who underwent chemoradiotherapy. The V and J genes are TRBV7-3 and TRBJ2-5; no firm D call. The clonotype was recovered from a human donor with HPV-associated anogenital cancer. The CDR3 nucleotides read TGTGCCAGCAGCCAAAGCGCTTGGGAGACCCAGTACTTC. It yields the protein CASSQSAWETQYF.